The 12 T cell receptor beta chains listed next were all sequenced from one sample in a study of tumor and adjacent non-tumor tissue in lung cancer (dated by TCRdb to 2016 to 2019). Libraries were constructed by multiplex PCR. Sequencing instrument: Illumina HiSeq 2500. TCRbeta libraries were constructed through three rounds of nested PCR with primers (Table S4) according to protocols modified from ARM-PCR. Using fastp at Q25 and MiXCR, TCRdb reprocessed the public reads and kept productive beta chains. One record per CDR3 amino acid sequence lists the most common genes and DNA. Here the sample has about 66,000 distinct CDR3 sequences; around 73% occur a single time. The leading ten clones occupy 28% of the sample. RNA was isolated from bulk, unsorted tissue, and RNA quality was assessed with a NanoDrop ND-1000 and an Agilent 2100. The sample comprised lung tumor tissue. The source is a man aged 55-75 years with non-small cell lung cancer.

With regard to this clonotype: A read error may be the cause here, since a much bigger clone is one base away. The chain recombines TRBV5-4 with TRBJ2-2, with 7 bases fitting TRBD2. Germline V lookup: CDR1 SGHNT, CDR2 YYREEE (reference sequence). V shed 8 bases, J shed 0 bases, and the junction held 7 bases outside the gene matches. The CDR3 covers 15 residues. The CDR3 coding sequence is TGTGCCAGAAGCCCTGGGGGGGCGAACACCGGGGAGCTGTTTTTT. This gives the protein CARSPGGANTGELFF.

This chain uses TRBV5-4 with TRBJ1-6; the D gene is possibly TRBD1 (6 bases). Germline loops: CDR1 SGHNT, CDR2 YYREEE (reference sequence). The CDR3 length is 14 residues. In DNA form, the CDR3 reads TGTACCATCAGCACCCAGGGGAGGAATTCACCCCTCCACTTT. Its translation is CTISTQGRNSPLHF.

This clonotype was seen a single time. This chain connects TRBV11-3 to TRBJ2-5; TRBD2 matches at 10 bases. V was clipped by 7 bases and J by 5 bases; unmatched bases: 10. The germline V gene encodes CDR1 SGHNT and CDR2 YENEEA. The CDR3 is made up of 15 amino acids. The CDR3 protein is CASNPGLADEETQYF. The DNA for the CDR3 is TGTGCCAGCAACCCAGGACTAGCGGATGAGGAGACCCAGTACTTC. The full variable domain, its missing parts supplied by reference TRBV11-3 and TRBJ2-5, is EAGVVQSPRYKIIEKKQPVAFWCNPISGHNTLYWYLQNLGQGPELLIRYENEEAVDDSQLPKDRFSAERLKGVDSTLKIQPAELGDSAVYLCASNPGLADEETQYFGPGTRLLVL.

The CDR3 coding sequence is TGCAGTGCTAGGGATCCCCCACTTGCGGGGGAGACCCAGTACTTC. Its protein product is CSARDPPLAGETQYF. The rearrangement uses TRBV20-1 and TRBJ2-5; the D gene is possibly TRBD2 (6 bases). CDR1 is DFQATT and CDR2 is SNEGSKA in the germline V gene (reference sequence). This CDR3 has 15 residues. V lost 3 bases, J lost 5 bases, and 19 bases lay in between.

This clonotype was seen more than once but under ten times. The conserved closing phenylalanine or tryptophan is absent in this CDR3, likely reflecting a read error. The limits of the CDR3 on the DNA are not certain, so only TCRdb's listed CDR3 is given. The chain couples TRBV29-1 to TRBJ2-7; the D call of TRBD2 is as the table states it, not checked on the DNA. The CDR3 region is 16 residues in length, termini included. Germline V gives CDR1 SQVTM, CDR2 ANQGSEA. CDR3 residues: CSVEDGLGLAGDEQYL.

A note on this clonotype: One end of the junction is discordant with germline, which a read error may explain. The V and J genes are TRBV7-9 and TRBJ1-4; the D gene is possibly TRBD1 (5 bases). CDR3 length equals 14 residues. Germline V lookup: CDR1 SEHNR, CDR2 FQNEAQ (reference sequence). As DNA, the CDR3 is TGTGCCAACAGCCCGGGGCGGGCCGATGAAAAACTGTTTTTT. This codes for CANSPGRADEKLFF.

This clonotype has only a few counts. Compared with germline, one end of the junction differs, possibly owing to a read error. This rearrangement joins TRBV6-5 to TRBJ2-1; 7 nucleotides match TRBD2. Germline V gene data show CDR1 as MNHEY and CDR2 as SVGAGI. The CDR3 is 13 amino acids. The CDR3, as DNA: TGTGACAGCAGTTGGGCGGGAGTAAATGAGCAGTTCTTC. Protein sequence: CDSSWAGVNEQFF.

Comments on this clonotype: Lacking the conserved final phenylalanine or tryptophan, this CDR3 likely reflects a read error. The J gene is TRBJ1-5, the V gene TRBV20-1; TRBD1 matches at 7 bases. Judging by the DNA end, TRBJ2-3 fits better; the J call may be wrong. The CDR3 length is 14 residues. Germline-derived CDR1 and CDR2 are DFQATT and SNEGSKA (reference sequence). The CDR3 loop reads CSAREGTDNQPQYL. The CDR3 DNA is TGCAGTGCTAGAGAAGGGACAGACAATCAGCCCCAGTATTTA.

Remarks on this clonotype: At one end, the junction sequence differs from germline, possibly due to a read error. The V gene is TRBV28, the J gene TRBJ2-3, with D perhaps TRBD2 (5 bases). The CDR3 contains 15 residues. Germline V gene data show CDR1 as MDHEN and CDR2 as SYDVKM. The CDR3, as DNA: TGTGCCAGCAGTTTACCTAGCCAACTCACAGCTACGCAGTGTTTT. It specifies CASSLPSQLTATQCF.

A note on this clonotype: The CDR3 ends on some other residue instead of the conserved phenylalanine or tryptophan, so this is likely a read error. This sequence joins TRBV29-1 and TRBJ1-5; D is unclear. Germline assignment: CDR1 SQVTM and CDR2 ANQGSEA. The CDR3 extends over 12 amino acids. Trimming took 4 bases from V and 6 from J, leaving 10 bases between them. The CDR3: CSVGAESQPQHY. CDR3 sequence (DNA): TGCAGCGTTGGGGCAGAGAGTCAGCCCCAGCATTAT.

As for this clonotype: One end of the junction fails to match germline, which may point to a read error. The rearrangement uses TRBV20-1 and TRBJ2-7, with 8 bases lining up with TRBD1. Germline lookup yields CDR1 DFQATT and CDR2 SNEGSKA (reference sequence). The CDR3 is made up of 14 amino acids. The CDR3 nucleotides are TGCGGTGCTAGAGACAGGGGACTCCCCTACGAGCAGCACTTC. Translating gives CGARDRGLPYEQHF.

This chain uses TRBV10-1 with TRBJ2-3, with 10 bases identical to TRBD2. CDR3 length: 20 amino acids. V lost 3 bases and J lost 2; bases outside the gene matches: 17. Germline V CDR1 and CDR2: WNHNN, SYGVQD (reference sequence). The chain's CDR3 is CASSDGAMASGRRDTDTQYF. CDR3 bases: TGCGCCAGCAGTGACGGGGCAATGGCTAGCGGGAGAAGAGACACAGATACGCAGTATTTT.